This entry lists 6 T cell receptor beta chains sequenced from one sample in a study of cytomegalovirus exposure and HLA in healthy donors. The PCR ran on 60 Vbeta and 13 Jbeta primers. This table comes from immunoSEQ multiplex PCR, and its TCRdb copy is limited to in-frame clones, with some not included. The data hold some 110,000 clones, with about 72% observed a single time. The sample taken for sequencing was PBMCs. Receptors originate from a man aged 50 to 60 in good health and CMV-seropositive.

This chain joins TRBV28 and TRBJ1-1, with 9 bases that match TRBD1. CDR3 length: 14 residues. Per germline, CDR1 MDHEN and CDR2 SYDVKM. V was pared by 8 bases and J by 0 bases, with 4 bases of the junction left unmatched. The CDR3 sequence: CASDGQGMNTEAFF. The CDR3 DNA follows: TGTGCCAGCGATGGACAGGGGATGAACACTGAAGCTTTCTTT.

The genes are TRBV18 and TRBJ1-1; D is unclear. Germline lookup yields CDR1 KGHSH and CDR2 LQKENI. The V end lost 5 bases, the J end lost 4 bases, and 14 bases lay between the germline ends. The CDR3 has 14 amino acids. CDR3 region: CASSSELGGTEAFF. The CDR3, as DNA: TGTGCCAGCTCAAGTGAATTGGGAGGCACTGAAGCTTTCTTT.

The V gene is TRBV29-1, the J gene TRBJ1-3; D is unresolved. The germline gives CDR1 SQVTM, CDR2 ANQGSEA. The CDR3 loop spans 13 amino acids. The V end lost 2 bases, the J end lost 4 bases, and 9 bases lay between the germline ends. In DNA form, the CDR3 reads TGCAGCGTTGAACTCCCGGGGGGAAACACCATATATTTT. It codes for CSVELPGGNTIYF.

This CDR3 reads CASVGQGGQFF. CDR3 coding DNA: TGTGCCAGCGTCGGACAGGGAGGGCAGTTCTTC. The chain has TRBV6-5 and TRBJ2-1; TRBD1 agrees at 8 bases. The CDR3 length is 11 residues. Germline CDR1 MNHEY, CDR2 SVGAGI. The ends lost 8 bases at V and 12 bases at J; junction bases unmatched: 6.

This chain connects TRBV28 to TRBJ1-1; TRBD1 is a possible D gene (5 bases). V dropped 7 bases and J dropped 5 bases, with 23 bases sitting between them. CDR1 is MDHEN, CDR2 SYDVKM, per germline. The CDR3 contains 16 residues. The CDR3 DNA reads TGTGCCAGCACCCCGGCGGCAGCCCTGGGGGGGACTGAAGCTTTCTTT. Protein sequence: CASTPAAALGGTEAFF.

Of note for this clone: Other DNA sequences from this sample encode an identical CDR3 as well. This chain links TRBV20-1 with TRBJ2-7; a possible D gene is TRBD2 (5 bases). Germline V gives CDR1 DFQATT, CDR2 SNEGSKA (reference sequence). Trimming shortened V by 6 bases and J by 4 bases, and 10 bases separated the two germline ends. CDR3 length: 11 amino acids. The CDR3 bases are TGCAGTGCGGGCAGCGGTTACGAGCAGTACTTC. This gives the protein CSAGSGYEQYF.